This TCR beta chain was observed in a study of identical twins. MiXCR, run by TCRdb on the 5' RACE reads, gives a single entry per CDR3 protein. The data hold a few hundred thousand distinct CDR3 sequences, with approximately 14% observed a single time. There are a few counts of this clonotype. The antigen remains unidentified. The study's findings and limits: Insertions were reduced in abundant cord blood beta clonotypes but not in memory repertoires. Analyses of zero insertions could be partly confounded by invariant MAIT and iNKT cells.

Separately, the same data were catalogued under a study of yellow fever vaccine responses in identical twins.

What was sequenced was CD4+ T cells sorted from blood. This receptor was taken from a young woman in good health.

The CDR3 nucleotides read TGTGCCAGCAGCCACAACCCCGGGACTAGCTACGAGCAGTACTTC. This encodes CASSHNPGTSYEQYF. This chain uses TRBV11-3 with TRBJ2-7; 8 positions match TRBD2. Germline lookup yields CDR1 SGHNT and CDR2 YENEEA. The CDR3 is made up of 15 amino acids. The V segment lost 5 bases and the J segment 3 bases; nucleotides outside the gene matches: 9.